The rows below give T cell receptor beta chains drawn from one sample of a study of human CD8 memory T cell subsets. TCRdb reworked the 5' RACE reads into one entry per CDR3 protein, no DNA. This sample contains some 5,400 distinct CDR3 sequences. The sample consisted of CD8+ T cells from PBMCs. The receptors here all came from a human donor in good health. Each CDR3 is given with its conserved first and last residue. Each record gives: V gene, clone size, J gene, CDR3 protein. Rows may omit the clone size; those that give it use once, few, many or a size class.

TRBV10-2	.	TRBJ2-1	CASKAGEYNEQFF
TRBV7-6	medium-sized	TRBJ2-1	CASSLRLAGGLEQFF
TRBV3-1	.	TRBJ2-7	CASSPDRGRFHEQYF
TRBV7-2	.	TRBJ2-1	CASAAGVVLRNEQFF
TRBV9	.	TRBJ2-7	CASSVGGGQIGEQYF
TRBV6-5	.	TRBJ1-5	CASSYLGPPGNYSNQPQHF
TRBV6-5	.	TRBJ2-7	CASSHSKTGNEQYF
TRBV2	medium-sized	TRBJ1-1	CASRMDTEAFF
TRBV20-1	medium-sized	TRBJ1-5	CSAREEGYQPQHF
TRBV29-1	.	TRBJ1-2	CSVHNPLFRDRGPYGYTF
TRBV4-2	large	TRBJ1-2	CASSHDRDRGGGYTF
TRBV27	.	TRBJ1-5	CASRESSNQPQHF
TRBV2	medium-sized	TRBJ2-1	CASMAGEGDEQFF
TRBV6-1	medium-sized	TRBJ2-7	CASSGFVGGSSYEQYF
TRBV11-2	.	TRBJ1-1	CASRGQNTEAFF
TRBV18	.	TRBJ2-1	CASSPKGQGSLEQFF
TRBV28	.	TRBJ1-5	CASSLAGGNQPQHF
TRBV5-1	.	TRBJ2-2	CASSWTGANTGELFF
TRBV7-6	large	TRBJ2-1	CASSSPGRERGAYNEQFF
TRBV6-6	.	TRBJ2-1	CASSPGVNEQFF
TRBV28	.	TRBJ2-3	CASSLSWVGASTDTQYF
TRBV20-1	.	TRBJ2-7	CSAPRPGLTSSYEQYF
TRBV28	.	TRBJ1-1	CASSLAWQYTEAFF
TRBV20-1	medium-sized	TRBJ2-7	CSANREEVGYEQYF
TRBV27	.	TRBJ2-2	CASVNLGNRRELFF
TRBV28	.	TRBJ2-7	CASSLRGRYEQYF
TRBV28	.	TRBJ2-7	CASLGQAYEQYF
TRBV28	.	TRBJ1-2	CASSLPGTGGKDGYTF
TRBV6-6	.	TRBJ2-7	CASSRGGLAVSSYEQYF
TRBV4-1	.	TRBJ2-1	CASSQSPGDEQFF
TRBV27	medium-sized	TRBJ1-1	CASSFGGNTEAFF
TRBV6-6	.	TRBJ1-5	CASSSETGSSNQPQHF
TRBV7-9	.	TRBJ2-1	CASSTSGKLHNEQFF
TRBV25-1	.	TRBJ1-1	CASSLTGRGTEAFF
TRBV10-3	.	TRBJ2-1	CAISSGTSGHNEQFF
TRBV4-2	.	TRBJ2-7	CASSQEDDGGTLYEQYF
TRBV11-2	.	TRBJ2-7	CASSPSTAEEQYF
TRBV3-1	.	TRBJ2-1	CASSPRLAGSSYNEQFF
TRBV12-5	.	TRBJ2-1	CASGYGLANEQFF
TRBV14	.	TRBJ2-7	CASSQFQGPSYEQYF
TRBV12-3/TRBV12-4	.	TRBJ2-7	CASSLSRDRVPVRPYEQYF
TRBV28	.	TRBJ1-2	CASSLPQGDYGYTF
TRBV5-6	.	TRBJ1-5	CASSYRELRNQPQHF
TRBV4-1	.	TRBJ2-1	CASSPTSGGYNEQFF
TRBV7-9	.	TRBJ2-2	CASRPANTGELFF
TRBV5-6	.	TRBJ2-2	CASSLGRRGTGELFF
TRBV10-2	.	TRBJ2-5	CASSLYREMAQETQYF
TRBV9	.	TRBJ2-7	CASSVGSSLYEQYF
TRBV29-1	.	TRBJ2-7	CSVGGTAYEQYF
TRBV4-2	.	TRBJ2-2	CASSLEMDRRTGELFF
TRBV14	.	TRBJ1-2	CASSQEVRTGQGYTF
TRBV29-1	.	TRBJ2-7	CSVELRASGTVAYEQYF
TRBV20-1	medium-sized	TRBJ2-1	CSARDYAELISYEQFF
TRBV19	.	TRBJ2-1	CASSIVKGAYNEQFF
TRBV18	.	TRBJ2-2	CASSPMDSGELFF
TRBV7-9	.	TRBJ2-2	CASGQGFTGELFF
TRBV20-1	.	TRBJ1-1	CSARAGTGVYTEAFF
TRBV30	medium-sized	TRBJ1-1	CAWSGQGNTEAFF
TRBV12-3/TRBV12-4	.	TRBJ1-2	CASSLGGQLYGYTF
TRBV5-1	.	TRBJ2-7	CASTEPGQGSYEQYF